The 26 T cell receptor beta chains reported below all come from one sample, sequenced in a study of shared clonotypes between healthy human individuals. Produced via immunoSEQ multiplex PCR; TCRdb's table is partial and in-frame only. The sample holds approximately 1.4 million clones; approximately 98% are singletons and the top ten take roughly 0.4%. The source material was naive CD4+ T cells sorted from blood. Subset meaning: CD45RA+ positively selected. These receptors all come from a man aged 25-40 years in good health.

The V call is TRBV10-3, the J call TRBJ2-2; 9 positions agree with TRBD2. The CDR3 contains 15 residues. Per the germline V gene, CDR1 is ENHRY and CDR2 is SYGVKD. The junction had 3 bases not matched to a gene; V was cut back by 0 bases and J by 7 bases. The CDR3 nucleotides read TGTGCCATCAGTGAGTCGGCGGGAGGGGTCGGGGAGCTGTTTTTT. Protein sequence: CAISESAGGVGELFF.

This clone was picked up one time. CDR3 protein: CASSNSNGVCNGENIQYF. In DNA, the CDR3 is TGTGCCAGCAGCAACTCAAACGGGGTATGTAATGGCGAAAACATTCAGTACTTC. The rearrangement uses TRBV21-1 and TRBJ2-4; TRBD2, the D gene given by the table, was not confirmed from the DNA. TRBV21-1 is deemed a pseudogene. The CDR3 covers 18 residues.

This chain connects TRBV2 to TRBJ2-3, with D perhaps given as TRBD1 or TRBD2 (6 bases each). Germline V gene data show CDR1 as SNHLY and CDR2 as FYNNEI. Trimming removed 10 bases at V and 1 base at J, with 18 bases between. The CDR3 extends over 15 amino acids. The CDR3 bases are TGTGCCACCAGGATGAGGGGGGTCCGCACAGATACGCAGTATTTT. Translation: CATRMRGVRTDTQYF.

In its sample, this clone was seen once. V and J are TRBV30 and TRBJ2-7; D remains ambiguous. The CDR3 covers 14 residues. Germline-derived CDR1 and CDR2 are GTSNPN and SVGIG (reference sequence). V lost 0 bases, J lost 3 bases, and 12 bases lay in between. The CDR3 sequence: CAWSVHSSSYEQYF. CDR3 bases: TGTGCCTGGAGTGTACACAGCTCTAGCTACGAGCAGTACTTC.

The rearrangement links TRBV25-1 to TRBJ1-2; D may be TRBD1 (5 bases). The CDR3 covers 14 residues. Between the trimmed V and J ends, which lost 3 bases and 3 bases, there was a span of 11 bases. CDR1 and CDR2 from the germline V gene are MGHDK and SYGVNS. The CDR3, as DNA: TGTGCCAGCAGTGACCGGACACGGGACTATGGCTACACCTTC. It encodes CASSDRTRDYGYTF.

This sequence joins TRBV6-1 and TRBJ2-5; D unresolved. This CDR3 is built from 12 residues. CDR1 MNHNS and CDR2 SASEGT come from the germline V gene. The V gene lost 3 bases and the J gene lost 1 base, with 3 bases spanning the gap. For the CDR3, the DNA is TGTGCCAGCAGTGATGGCCAAGAGACCCAGTACTTC. It codes for CASSDGQETQYF.

The chain combines TRBV6-5 with TRBJ1-1, with D perhaps matching TRBD1 (6 bases). The CDR3 spans 13 residues. Trimming removed 6 bases at V and 11 bases at J, with 19 bases between. From germline, CDR1 is MNHEY and CDR2 SVGAGI. CDR3 sequence (DNA): TGTGCCAGCAGCCTAGGGACATCCAAAGGCGCTTTCTTT. Protein sequence: CASSLGTSKGAFF.

The chain is built from TRBV14 and TRBJ2-1; D not certain. Germline CDR1 SGHDN, CDR2 FVKESK. The CDR3 has 14 residues. V dropped 1 base and J dropped 3 bases, with 7 bases sitting between them. The CDR3 bases are TGTGCCAGCAGCCAAGCCCGGGTCTACAATGAGCAGTTCTTC. This encodes CASSQARVYNEQFF.

Remarks on this clone: The DNA is omitted, as the CDR3 cannot be located on it reliably, and the CDR3 follows TCRdb's listing. This chain uses TRBV9 with TRBJ2-7; TRBD2, the table's D call, was not compared with the DNA. The length of the CDR3 is 13 amino acids, counting both ends. CDR1 and CDR2 (germline): SGDLS, YYNGEE. This chain's CDR3 is CASSVGRGATMYF.

The V gene is TRBV5-1, the J gene TRBJ2-3; 7 bases are shared with TRBD2. The V gene's germline CDR1 is SGHRS and CDR2 YFSETQ. This CDR3 has 16 residues. J was trimmed by 3 bases and V by 4 bases; bases with no gene match: 11. This CDR3 is CASSLYGLGGTDTQYF. DNA of the CDR3: TGCGCCAGCAGCCTGTATGGCTTGGGGGGGACAGATACGCAGTATTTT. Complete variable domain (other parts from reference TRBV5-1 and TRBJ2-3): KAGVTQTPRYLIKTRGQQVTLSCSPISGHRSVSWYQQTPGQGLQFLFEYFSETQRNKGNFPGRFSGRQFSNSRSEMNVSTLELGDSALYLCASSLYGLGGTDTQYFGPGTRLTVL.

A word on this clone: Other nucleotide sequences in the sample specify the same CDR3. This chain uses TRBV28 with TRBJ1-2; no definite D call. V was cut by 3 bases and J by 8 bases, with 7 bases left in between. The CDR3 length is 11 residues. Looked up from germline, CDR1 is MDHEN and CDR2 is SYDVKM. The CDR3 sequence is CASSFQGGYTF. The CDR3 bases are TGTGCCAGCAGTTTTCAAGGAGGCTACACCTTC.

This chain joins TRBV5-5 and TRBJ1-2; D not resolved. Germline V gene lookup returns CDR1 SGHKS and CDR2 YYEKEE (reference sequence). V lost 0 bases and J 1 base, leaving 19 bases between the germline ends. CDR3 length: 18 amino acids. CDR3 bases: TGTGCCAGCAGCTTGGCGGGAGGCGGCGCGGGAGTTAACTATGGCTACACCTTC. Protein: CASSLAGGGAGVNYGYTF.

V gene TRBV6-5 combines with J gene TRBJ1-4, with 7 positions matching TRBD1. The V gene end was trimmed by 5 bases and the J gene end by 7 bases; junction bases not matched to a gene: 7. The germline CDR1 and CDR2 sequences are MNHEY and SVGAGI. The CDR3 runs 14 residues. The chain's CDR3 is CASSEGGAGEKLFF. In DNA form, the CDR3 reads TGTGCCAGCAGTGAAGGGGGCGCGGGTGAAAAACTGTTTTTT.

The V and J genes are TRBV28 and TRBJ1-2; tentatively, D is TRBD1 (5 bases). Germline V gene data show CDR1 as MDHEN and CDR2 as SYDVKM. The V end lost 2 bases, the J end lost 10 bases, and 8 bases lay between the germline ends. This CDR3 contains 11 residues. DNA for the CDR3: TGTGCCAGCAGTTTACAGGGTACCTACACCTTC. This gives the protein CASSLQGTYTF.

This chain connects TRBV29-1 to TRBJ2-5; 7 nucleotides match TRBD2. Germline V lookup: CDR1 SQVTM, CDR2 ANQGSEA. The junction had 7 bases not matched to a gene; V was cut back by 1 base and J by 5 bases. The CDR3 runs 14 residues. The CDR3 DNA reads TGCAGCGTTGAAGGCGCGGGAGTCGTGGAGACCCAGTACTTC. This gives the protein CSVEGAGVVETQYF.

For this clone: The sample carries other DNA sequences with the same CDR3. This sequence joins TRBV9 and TRBJ2-1, with D unresolved. The germline V gene encodes CDR1 SGDLS and CDR2 YYNGEE. The CDR3 is 15 residues long. V shed 0 bases and J shed 0 bases, with 7 bases lying between them. CDR3 in DNA: TGTGCCAGCAGCGTAGCGGCTATCTCCTACAATGAGCAGTTCTTC. This translates into CASSVAAISYNEQFF.

The chain employs TRBV5-1 and TRBJ2-1, with TRBD2 identical over 10 bases. The J segment lost 8 bases and the V segment lost 4 bases, leaving 18 bases of the junction unmatched. Germline CDR1 reads SGHRS; CDR2 reads YFSETQ. The CDR3 consists of 18 residues. CDR3 sequence (DNA): TGCGCCAGCAGCCGAACGGTACTAGCGGGGAGAGCTAACGATGAGCAGTTCTTC. Amino acid sequence: CASSRTVLAGRANDEQFF.

The rearrangement joins TRBV5-1 to TRBJ2-7; 8 positions agree with TRBD2. The CDR3 length is 15 residues. Germline trimming cut 4 bases from V and 3 bases from J; bases unmatched to any gene: 9. The germline gives CDR1 SGHRS, CDR2 YFSETQ. CDR3 amino acids: CASSTRLASFYEQYF. The CDR3 coding sequence is TGCGCCAGCAGCACGCGACTAGCGAGCTTCTACGAGCAGTACTTC. Full variable domain (outside the CDR3, taken from reference TRBV5-1 and TRBJ2-7): KAGVTQTPRYLIKTRGQQVTLSCSPISGHRSVSWYQQTPGQGLQFLFEYFSETQRNKGNFPGRFSGRQFSNSRSEMNVSTLELGDSALYLCASSTRLASFYEQYFGPGTRLTVT.

This chain uses TRBV25-1 with TRBJ2-3, with 7 bases matching TRBD2. This CDR3 spans 16 amino acids. The J segment lost 0 bases and the V segment lost 3 bases, leaving 6 bases of the junction unmatched. Germline V gene data show CDR1 as MGHDK and CDR2 as SYGVNS. The CDR3 DNA sequence: TGTGCCAGCAGTGATTTCCTAGCGGAGAGCACAGATACGCAGTATTTT. This codes for CASSDFLAESTDTQYF.

CDR3 amino acids: CASSPQGRNTIYF. CDR3 bases: TGTGCCAGCAGCCCGCAGGGGAGAAACACCATATATTTT. The rearrangement uses TRBV7-2 and TRBJ1-3; a weak D match, TRBD1 (6 bases). Trimming removed 5 bases at V and 5 bases at J, with 10 bases between. The V gene's germline CDR1 is SGHTA and CDR2 FQGNSA. There are 13 residues in the CDR3.

The rearrangement joins TRBV2 to TRBJ2-7; perhaps TRBD1 as D (5 bases). This CDR3 is built from 15 residues. With 8 bases removed from V and 4 bases from J, the gap between germline ends came to 21 bases. Germline values: CDR1 SNHLY, CDR2 FYNNEI. The chain's CDR3 is CASDRQEAGQYEQYF. CDR3 nucleotides: TGTGCCAGCGACCGTCAAGAGGCAGGACAATACGAGCAGTACTTC. Complete variable domain (other parts from reference TRBV2 and TRBJ2-7): EPEVTQTPSHQVTQMGQEVILRCVPISNHLYFYWYRQILGQKVEFLVSFYNNEISEKSEIFDDQFSVERPDGSNFTLKIRSTKLEDSAMYFCASDRQEAGQYEQYFGPGTRLTVT.

The chain links TRBV5-1 to TRBJ1-1, with 8 bases identical to TRBD1. Germline V gene lookup returns CDR1 SGHRS and CDR2 YFSETQ. Trimming took 0 bases from V and 4 from J; bases not matched to a gene: 11. The CDR3 spans 17 residues. The CDR3 region is CASSLDGRQGWSTEAFF. As DNA, the CDR3 is TGCGCCAGCAGCTTGGATGGAAGACAGGGGTGGAGCACTGAAGCTTTCTTT.

The genes are TRBV21-1 and TRBJ2-6; TRBD1 is taken as the D call from the table, unchecked against the DNA. TRBV21-1 is a known pseudogene. The CDR3 consists of 18 residues. The CDR3 loop reads CASSRETGKRSGANVLTF. As DNA, the CDR3 is TGTGCCAGCAGCAGAGAGACAGGGAAAAGGTCTGGGGCCAACGTCCTGACTTTC.

This clone was recorded only once. The CDR3 here is CASSYRGVHYGYTF. CDR3 coding DNA: TGTGCCAGCAGTTACCGTGGGGTGCACTATGGCTACACCTTC. The rearrangement joins TRBV6-5 to TRBJ1-2; D is unclear. The germline V gene has CDR1 MNHEY and CDR2 SVGAGI. The V end lost 2 bases, the J end lost 3 bases, and 10 bases lay between the germline ends. The CDR3 covers 14 residues.

The rearrangement uses TRBV25-1 and TRBJ2-3; D gene ambiguous. From germline, CDR1 is MGHDK and CDR2 SYGVNS. The V gene lost 7 bases and the J gene lost 2 bases, with 10 bases spanning the gap. The length of the CDR3 is 13 residues. The CDR3 protein is CASTGLYTDTQYF. The CDR3 nucleotides read TGTGCCAGCACCGGCCTGTACACAGATACGCAGTATTTT. The full variable domain, completed using reference TRBV25-1 and TRBJ2-3, is EADIYQTPRYLVIGTGKKITLECSQTMGHDKMYWYQQDPGMELHLIHYSYGVNSTEKGDLSSESTVSRIRTEHFPLTLESARPSHTSQYLCASTGLYTDTQYFGPGTRLTVL.

V usage is TRBV19 and J usage is TRBJ2-1; the match to TRBD2 covers 11 bases. Per the germline V gene, CDR1 is LNHDA and CDR2 is SQIVND (reference sequence). V lost 7 bases to trimming and J lost 0 bases; unmatched junction nucleotides: 8. CDR3 length: 17 residues. The CDR3 DNA sequence: TGTGCCAGTACCGCCGCGGGACTAGCGGACTCCTACAATGAGCAGTTCTTC. Protein product: CASTAAGLADSYNEQFF. The full variable domain, rest sourced from reference TRBV19 and TRBJ2-1, is DGGITQSPKYLFRKEGQNVTLSCEQNLNHDAMYWYRQDPGQGLRLIYYSQIVNDFQKGDIAEGYSVSREKKESFPLTVTSAQKNPTAFYLCASTAAGLADSYNEQFFGPGTRLTVL.